This T cell receptor beta chain was sequenced during a study of response to subunit inactivated influenza vaccine. Notes on the study in general: Researchers suggested that each seasonal influenza vaccination recruits few new T cells.

This CDR3 contains 16 residues. Per germline, CDR1 SGHRS and CDR2 YFSETQ. Trimming left V 0 bases short and J 2 bases short, with 15 bases between. This clonotype was seen only a few times. As yet, its antigen is unknown. Via MiXCR, TCRdb re-called the RT-PCR reads, giving one row per CDR3 protein. The sample gives under 850,000 distinct CDR3 sequences, less than 20% of which show up once; approximately 10% is in the top ten. The receptor was derived from a man aged 45-65 years who received an inactivated influenza vaccine. Specimen: PBMCs from blood, collected roughly 5 days after vaccination. This rearrangement joins TRBV5-1 to TRBJ2-7; D is tentatively TRBD1 or TRBD2 (5 bases each). CDR3 DNA: TGCGCCAGCAGCTTGGCCCCTGGGGACGGGGCCTACGAGCAGTACTTC. Its protein is CASSLAPGDGAYEQYF.